This TCR beta chain was identified in a study of blood T cell repertoires in COVID-19. Germline assignment: CDR1 GTSNPN and CDR2 SVGIG (reference sequence). This CDR3 has 15 residues. Trimming left V 3 bases short and J 0 bases short, with 14 bases between. TCRdb's copy holds only in-frame clones and misses some; the assay was immunoSEQ multiplex PCR. Found here are 150,000 to 200,000 clones, around 87% of them singletons; the top ten hold roughly 2.6%. The origin of this receptor is a man aged 35 to 55 with active or convalescent COVID-19. The specimen sequenced was peripheral blood. This chain links TRBV30 with TRBJ1-1; D not certain. The CDR3 sequence is CAWSVLPSLNTEAFF. The CDR3 region has the DNA TGTGCCTGGAGCGTCCTACCTAGCCTGAACACTGAAGCTTTCTTT.